Below are 5 T cell receptor beta chains sequenced from a single sample in a study of CD8 T cells in ankylosing spondylitis. TCRdb itself ran the 5' RACE reads through MiXCR, one entry per CDR3 protein. This sample has about 200,000 distinct CDR3 sequences, with 10% to 15% found just once. What was sequenced was blood, either unsorted or a sorted T cell fraction (not recorded which). Source of these receptors: a male donor with ankylosing spondylitis or in good health (not recorded which).

This clonotype was recorded a few times. The chain links TRBV5-1 to TRBJ2-7; 7 nucleotides agree with TRBD2. The germline gives CDR1 SGHRS, CDR2 YFSETQ. The length of the CDR3 is 17 residues. V was clipped by 1 base and J by 5 bases; unmatched bases: 15. This chain's CDR3 is CASSLIGAASGRDEQYF. In nucleotides, the CDR3 is TGCGCCAGCAGCTTGATCGGCGCGGCTAGCGGACGAGACGAGCAGTACTTC.

This clonotype has a single count. J is TRBJ2-1 and V is TRBV6-4; 9 nucleotides agree with TRBD2. CDR3 length equals 15 residues. J was trimmed by 3 bases and V by 5 bases; bases with no gene match: 5. CDR1 and CDR2 (germline): MRHNA, SNTAGT. CDR3 sequence reads: CASSSTSGFYNEQFF. CDR3 nucleotides: TGTGCCAGCAGTAGCACTAGCGGGTTCTACAATGAGCAGTTCTTC.

The J gene is TRBJ2-5, the V gene TRBV7-7, with D perhaps TRBD1 or TRBD2 (5 bases each). V dropped 5 bases and J dropped 1 base, with 11 bases sitting between them. The CDR3 totals 14 residues. Looked up from germline, CDR1 is SSHAT and CDR2 is FNYEAQ (reference sequence). Written as DNA, the CDR3 is TGTGCCAGCAGCCCCCGGGACGGCCAAGAGACCCAGTACTTC. Translating it yields CASSPRDGQETQYF.

This chain uses TRBV20-1 with TRBJ2-7; D uncertain. The germline V gene encodes CDR1 DFQATT and CDR2 SNEGSKA (reference sequence). This CDR3 is built from 13 residues. The V end lost 3 bases, the J end lost 6 bases, and 15 bases lay between the germline ends. The CDR3 DNA follows: TGCAGTGCTAGGTACACTGGCGAGGTCGAGCAGTACTTC. Translated, it gives CSARYTGEVEQYF.

The chain carries TRBV27 and TRBJ2-7, with 7 nucleotides matching TRBD1. V shed 5 bases, J shed 2 bases, and the junction held 9 bases outside the gene matches. The germline gives CDR1 MNHEY, CDR2 SMNVEV (reference sequence). The CDR3 has 15 residues. The CDR3, as DNA: TGTGCCAGCAGTCCCCCGGGACAGCGAGCCTACGAGCAGTACTTC. Its protein is CASSPPGQRAYEQYF.